Each of the 27 T cell receptor beta chains below was sequenced from the same sample in a study of PD-L1 blockade in urothelial cancer. Profiled with immunoSEQ multiplex PCR; TCRdb holds only in-frame clones, not every one. Here the sample spans roughly 74,000 clones, around 87% being singletons. This specimen consisted of PBMCs, obtained around atezolizumab (anti-PD-L1) treatment. The receptors were sampled from a woman aged 70-85 years with urothelial cancer.

The chain has TRBV5-4 and TRBJ2-1; 11 nucleotides line up with TRBD2. Trimming cost V 4 bases and J 7 bases; bases outside gene matches: 7. In germline, CDR1 is SGHNT, CDR2 YYREEE (reference sequence). This CDR3 is 15 amino acids long. CDR3 coding DNA: TGTGCCAGCAGCCTTATAGCGGGAGGGGAGAATGAGCAGTTCTTC. Protein sequence: CASSLIAGGENEQFF.

This chain uses TRBV5-1 with TRBJ1-2; TRBD1 agrees at 11 bases. The V gene end was trimmed by 4 bases and the J gene end by 4 bases; junction bases not matched to a gene: 18. CDR1 is SGHRS and CDR2 is YFSETQ in the germline V gene. The CDR3 runs to 19 residues. As DNA, the CDR3 is TGCGCCAGCAGCGCCATACCGGGACAGGGGGAAGCGTTCGGCTATGGCTACACCTTC. Protein product: CASSAIPGQGEAFGYGYTF.

This clone came up once. The V and J genes are TRBV7-8 and TRBJ1-3; 7 bases align to TRBD1. Germline-derived CDR1 and CDR2 are SGHVS and FQNEAQ. The CDR3 runs 16 residues. V lost 5 bases and J lost 2; bases outside the gene matches: 9. CDR3 region: CASSPTRQGTGNTIYF. The CDR3 nucleotides are TGTGCCAGCAGCCCCACTCGACAGGGAACTGGAAACACCATATATTTT.

In this sample, this clone turned up once. The chain recombines TRBV2 with TRBJ2-2, with D perhaps matching TRBD2 (6 bases). The CDR3 is 15 residues long. The germline V and J ends were trimmed by 6 bases and 1 base, with 12 bases remaining between them. Germline V lookup: CDR1 SNHLY, CDR2 FYNNEI. CDR3 nucleotide sequence: TGTGCCAGCAGGGCGGGGTTACTGAACACCGGGGAGCTGTTTTTT. Its translation: CASRAGLLNTGELFF.

The V gene is TRBV19, the J gene TRBJ1-5; 7 positions agree with TRBD1. Germline CDR1 reads LNHDA; CDR2 reads SQIVND (reference sequence). V lost 4 bases and J lost 5; bases outside the gene matches: 5. The CDR3 runs to 14 residues. The CDR3 is CASSTGQAYQPQHF. For the CDR3, the DNA is TGTGCCAGTAGTACTGGACAGGCCTATCAGCCCCAGCATTTT. The entire variable domain, with the rest obtained from reference TRBV19 and TRBJ1-5, is as follows: DGGITQSPKYLFRKEGQNVTLSCEQNLNHDAMYWYRQDPGQGLRLIYYSQIVNDFQKGDIAEGYSVSREKKESFPLTVTSAQKNPTAFYLCASSTGQAYQPQHFGDGTRLSIL.

The sample holds one count of this clone. The genes are TRBV25-1 and TRBJ2-1; perhaps TRBD1 as D (6 bases). The CDR3 has 15 residues. Germline V gene sequence: CDR1 MGHDK, CDR2 SYGVNS. The V end was cut by 2 bases, the J end by 3 bases, with 11 bases between. The chain's CDR3 is CASSESGDNYNEQFF. CDR3 in DNA: TGTGCCAGCAGTGAAAGTGGGGACAACTACAATGAGCAGTTCTTC.

The V and J genes are TRBV6-4 and TRBJ2-1; 10 bases agree with TRBD2. V trimming: 2 bases; J trimming: 8 bases; junction bases outside the gene matches: 6. CDR3 length: 15 amino acids. CDR1 is MRHNA, CDR2 SNTAGT, per germline. As DNA, the CDR3 is TGTGCCAGCAGTGACCGCCCTAGCGGGAGCTATGAGCAGTTCTTC. This sequence encodes CASSDRPSGSYEQFF.

The J gene is TRBJ2-7, the V gene TRBV5-4; 8 nucleotides match TRBD2. Germline-derived CDR1 and CDR2 are SGHNT and YYREEE (reference sequence). The CDR3 consists of 15 residues. V shed 3 bases, J shed 1 base, and the junction held 6 bases outside the gene matches. CDR3 sequence: CASSSQRERSYEQYF. Written as DNA, the CDR3 is TGTGCCAGCAGCTCCCAGCGGGAGCGATCCTACGAGCAGTACTTC.

The chain has TRBV18 and TRBJ2-7; D may be TRBD1 (6 bases). This CDR3 has 17 residues. The V and J ends lost 1 base and 2 bases respectively, with 18 bases between them. Germline lookup yields CDR1 KGHSH and CDR2 LQKENI. The CDR3 DNA is TGTGCCAGCTCACCACATACCCTGGACAGTTTACCCTACGAGCAGTACTTC. This gives the protein CASSPHTLDSLPYEQYF. Filled out from reference TRBV18 and TRBJ2-7, the complete variable domain reads NAGVMQNPRHLVRRRGQEARLRCSPMKGHSHVYWYRQLPEEGLKFMVYLQKENIIDESGMPKERFSAEFPKEGPSILRIQQVVRGDSAAYFCASSPHTLDSLPYEQYFGPGTRLTVT.

The chain employs TRBV4-3 and TRBJ2-3, with 10 positions matching TRBD2. The CDR3 loop spans 20 amino acids. Germline lookup yields CDR1 LGHNA and CDR2 YSLEER. Trimming took 2 bases from V and 0 from J; bases not matched to a gene: 14. CDR3 protein: CASSQSLPSGGGISTDTQYF. The CDR3 nucleotides read TGCGCCAGCAGCCAATCCCTGCCGAGCGGGGGGGGGATTAGCACAGATACGCAGTATTTT.

The V call is TRBV4-2, the J call TRBJ2-7; tentative D call: TRBD1 (6 bases). This CDR3 has 17 amino acids. CDR1 and CDR2 from the germline V gene are LGHNA and YNFKEQ. The V gene lost 1 base and the J gene lost 2 bases, with 18 bases spanning the gap. The CDR3 DNA sequence: TGTGCCAGCAGCCAAGGGACCGGGACACCGGCCACCTACGAGCAGTACTTC. This codes for CASSQGTGTPATYEQYF.

This clone has a count of ten or more. Other nucleotide sequences from this sample produce the same CDR3. This sequence joins TRBV11-2 and TRBJ2-1, with TRBD2 matching 12 bases. This CDR3 region has 16 residues. Per germline, CDR1 SGHAT and CDR2 FQNNGV. With V trimmed by 5 bases and J by 3 bases, 5 bases remained unmatched. The CDR3 nucleotides are TGTGCCAGCAGCCCCCGACTAGCGGGAGTCTACAATGAGCAGTTCTTC. Translating it yields CASSPRLAGVYNEQFF.

This clone occurred once. The gene calls are TRBV19 and TRBJ1-1, with D perhaps matching TRBD1 (5 bases). The CDR3 runs to 13 residues. Germline CDR1 is LNHDA and CDR2 is SQIVND (reference sequence). Trimming removed 5 bases at V and 5 bases at J, with 12 bases between. CDR3 amino acids: CASSYTRDTEAFF. For the CDR3, the DNA is TGTGCCAGTAGTTATACCAGGGATACTGAAGCTTTCTTT.

The chain recombines TRBV6-5 with TRBJ1-2, with a weak D call TRBD1 (5 bases). The CDR3 spans 15 residues. Between the trimmed V and J ends, which lost 0 bases and 3 bases, there was a span of 11 bases. Germline CDR1 MNHEY, CDR2 SVGAGI. Here the CDR3 DNA reads TGTGCCAGCAGTTACTCCCAGGGTTTGGACTATGGCTACACCTTC. It yields the protein CASSYSQGLDYGYTF.

This clone was observed once. The CDR3 DNA reads TGCGCCAGCAGCCCAGGACAGGTTGACAATGAGCAGTTCTTC. As protein: CASSPGQVDNEQFF. The rearrangement joins TRBV5-1 to TRBJ2-1; 7 nucleotides line up with TRBD1. Per the germline V gene, CDR1 is SGHRS and CDR2 is YFSETQ. The CDR3 spans 14 residues. V lost 4 bases to trimming and J lost 5 bases; unmatched junction nucleotides: 6.

The J gene is TRBJ2-1, the V gene TRBV5-1, with TRBD1 as a possible D gene (7 bases). The length of the CDR3 is 16 residues. Germline V gene lookup returns CDR1 SGHRS and CDR2 YFSETQ. With 0 bases removed from V and 5 bases from J, the gap between germline ends came to 15 bases. CDR3 in amino acids: CASSLGGGTVNNEQFF. CDR3 nucleotides: TGCGCCAGCAGCTTGGGAGGCGGGACAGTAAACAATGAGCAGTTCTTC. Filled out from reference TRBV5-1 and TRBJ2-1, the complete variable domain reads KAGVTQTPRYLIKTRGQQVTLSCSPISGHRSVSWYQQTPGQGLQFLFEYFSETQRNKGNFPGRFSGRQFSNSRSEMNVSTLELGDSALYLCASSLGGGTVNNEQFFGPGTRLTVL.

This clone was seen only once. The V gene is TRBV11-2, the J gene TRBJ2-7; 8 bases fit TRBD1. Germline V gives CDR1 SGHAT, CDR2 FQNNGV. Trimming at V came to 1 base and at J to 1 base, leaving 0 bases not matched to a gene. The CDR3 consists of 14 residues. As DNA, the CDR3 is TGTGCCAGCAGCTTAGGGACAGGGTCCTACGAGCAGTACTTC. Its protein is CASSLGTGSYEQYF.

This rearrangement joins TRBV5-4 to TRBJ2-7; 7 nucleotides agree with TRBD1. The germline V gene encodes CDR1 SGHNT and CDR2 YYREEE (reference sequence). Losses at the gene ends were 4 bases for V and 2 bases for J; bases not matched to a gene: 3. CDR3 length: 13 residues. As DNA, the CDR3 is TGTGCCAGCAGCCTCACAGGGGCCTACGAGCAGTACTTC. It codes for CASSLTGAYEQYF.

In this sample, this clone turned up once. The chain couples TRBV7-8 to TRBJ1-4; weak D call: TRBD1 (5 bases). Per the germline V gene, CDR1 is SGHVS and CDR2 is FQNEAQ. This CDR3 contains 16 residues. V lost 5 bases and J 5 bases, leaving 18 bases between the germline ends. The CDR3 bases are TGTGCCAGCAGCCGCCTCGTCAGGGATCGGAATGAAAAACTGTTTTTT. Protein product: CASSRLVRDRNEKLFF.

The rearrangement links TRBV27 to TRBJ1-2, with TRBD1 matching 7 bases. In germline, CDR1 is MNHEY, CDR2 SMNVEV (reference sequence). Trimming removed 5 bases from V and 2 bases from J; junction bases left unmatched: 11. This CDR3 is 16 amino acids long. The CDR3 sequence: CASSATGADPNYGYTF. CDR3 nucleotide sequence: TGTGCCAGCAGTGCCACAGGGGCCGACCCGAACTATGGCTACACCTTC.

The chain links TRBV5-4 to TRBJ1-1, with D unresolved. This CDR3 has 12 residues. The V end was cut by 2 bases, the J end by 7 bases, with 9 bases between. Germline-derived CDR1 and CDR2 are SGHNT and YYREEE (reference sequence). The CDR3 here is CASSFPSGEAFF. The CDR3 DNA follows: TGTGCCAGCAGCTTCCCCTCAGGTGAAGCTTTCTTT.

The chain is built from TRBV4-1 and TRBJ2-3; possible D gene TRBD2, 6 bases. There are 14 residues in the CDR3. Trimming removed 3 bases from V and 4 bases from J, with 11 bases in between. CDR1 is MGHRA and CDR2 is YSYEKL in the germline V gene. The CDR3 loop reads CASSQGLSPDTQYF. The CDR3 nucleotides read TGCGCCAGCAGCCAGGGACTCTCCCCAGATACGCAGTATTTT.

The chain joins TRBV19 to TRBJ1-2; TRBD1 might be the D (6 bases). The CDR3 runs to 19 residues. The V end lost 4 bases, the J end lost 0 bases, and 24 bases lay between the germline ends. The germline gives CDR1 LNHDA, CDR2 SQIVND (reference sequence). CDR3 bases: TGTGCCAGTAGTAGCTCCGGACAGTATAGTGGTTCAACTAACTATGGCTACACCTTC. This encodes CASSSSGQYSGSTNYGYTF.

This clone was found once. This chain uses TRBV18 with TRBJ2-7, with 7 bases lining up with TRBD1. In germline, CDR1 is KGHSH, CDR2 LQKENI. The CDR3 extends over 16 amino acids. V trimming: 3 bases; J trimming: 2 bases; junction bases outside the gene matches: 10. The CDR3 sequence is CASSPLTGTATYEQYF. CDR3 DNA: TGTGCCAGCTCACCTCTCACCGGGACAGCTACCTACGAGCAGTACTTC.

This chain connects TRBV6-5 to TRBJ2-4; D perhaps matches TRBD2 (6 bases). There are 16 residues in the CDR3. Germline lookup yields CDR1 MNHEY and CDR2 SVGAGI. Deletions cut 4 bases from V and 4 bases from J, with 17 bases between. CDR3 amino acids: CASSSIPAGGKNIQYF. CDR3 in DNA: TGTGCCAGCAGTTCTATACCCGCTGGAGGGAAAAACATTCAGTACTTC.

This clone appeared a single time. J is TRBJ1-2 and V is TRBV5-6, with TRBD1 matching over 9 bases. With V trimmed by 0 bases and J by 4 bases, 4 bases remained unmatched. Germline assignment: CDR1 SGHDT and CDR2 YYEEEE. The CDR3 is 15 residues long. The DNA for the CDR3 is TGTGCCAGCAGCTTGGGGACAGGGGTTACCTATGGCTACACCTTC. This sequence encodes CASSLGTGVTYGYTF.

The rearrangement joins TRBV27 to TRBJ1-2; TRBD1 matches 9 bases. This CDR3 has 14 amino acids. V gave up 3 bases and J gave up 8 bases; unmatched junction bases: 7. CDR1 and CDR2 from the germline V gene are MNHEY and SMNVEV (reference sequence). The CDR3 sequence is CASSFAGTGKGYTF. The CDR3, as DNA: TGTGCCAGCAGTTTCGCCGGGACAGGGAAGGGCTACACCTTC.